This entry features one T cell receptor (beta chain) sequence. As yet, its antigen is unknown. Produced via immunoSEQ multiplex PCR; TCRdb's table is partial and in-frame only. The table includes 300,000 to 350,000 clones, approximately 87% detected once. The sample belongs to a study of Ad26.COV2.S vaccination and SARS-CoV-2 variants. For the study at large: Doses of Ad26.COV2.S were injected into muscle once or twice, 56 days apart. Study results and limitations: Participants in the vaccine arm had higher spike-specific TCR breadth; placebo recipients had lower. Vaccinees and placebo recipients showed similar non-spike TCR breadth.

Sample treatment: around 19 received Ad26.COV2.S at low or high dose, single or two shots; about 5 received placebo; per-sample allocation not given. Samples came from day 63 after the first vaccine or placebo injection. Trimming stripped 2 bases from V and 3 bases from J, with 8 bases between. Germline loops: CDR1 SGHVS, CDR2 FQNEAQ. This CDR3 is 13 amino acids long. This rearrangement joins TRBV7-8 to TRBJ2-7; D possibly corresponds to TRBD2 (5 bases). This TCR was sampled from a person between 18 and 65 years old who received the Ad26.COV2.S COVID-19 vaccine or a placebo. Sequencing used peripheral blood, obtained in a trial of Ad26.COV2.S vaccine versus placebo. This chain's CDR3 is CASSLRGNYEQYV. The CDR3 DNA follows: TGTGCCAGCAGCTTAAGAGGGAACTACGAGCAGTACGTC.